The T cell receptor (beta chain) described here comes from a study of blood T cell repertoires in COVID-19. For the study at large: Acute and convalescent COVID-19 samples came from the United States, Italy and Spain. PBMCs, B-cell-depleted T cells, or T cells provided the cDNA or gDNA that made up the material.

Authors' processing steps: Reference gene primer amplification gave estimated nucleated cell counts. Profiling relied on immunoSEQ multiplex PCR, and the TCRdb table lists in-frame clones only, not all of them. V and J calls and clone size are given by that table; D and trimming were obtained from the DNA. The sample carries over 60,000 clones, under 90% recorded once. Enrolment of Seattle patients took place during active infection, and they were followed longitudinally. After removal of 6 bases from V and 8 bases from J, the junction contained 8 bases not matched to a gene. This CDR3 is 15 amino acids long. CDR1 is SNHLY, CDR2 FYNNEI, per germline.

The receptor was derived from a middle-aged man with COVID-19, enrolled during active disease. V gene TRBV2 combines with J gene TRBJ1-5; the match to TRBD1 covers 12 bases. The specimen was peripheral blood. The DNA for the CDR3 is TGTGCCAGCAGAATGGGACAGGGGGCTTGGGAGCCCCAGCATTTT. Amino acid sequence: CASRMGQGAWEPQHF.